This T cell receptor beta chain comes out of a study of CD8 T cells in ankylosing spondylitis. Findings and caveats of the study: Peripheral blood held disease-linked clones only at relatively low frequency, and these were CD8+. Typical of ankylosing spondylitis blood, it appeared, was a TCR beta motif of fewer than ten highly homologous variants.

This clonotype was observed a handful of times. As yet, its antigen is unknown. It was by quantitative 5'-RACE with molecular barcodes that TCR beta libraries were made. A single record per CDR3 protein comes from TCRdb applying MiXCR to the 5' RACE reads. Among roughly 120,000 distinct CDR3 sequences, roughly 7.3% were seen once, and the ten largest hold 9% to 15%. The CDR3 runs to 15 residues. The J segment lost 2 bases and the V segment lost 6 bases, leaving 10 bases of the junction unmatched. Germline CDR1 reads DFQATT; CDR2 reads SNEGSKA (reference sequence). Source material: blood, either unsorted or a sorted T cell fraction (not recorded which). The rearrangement links TRBV20-1 to TRBJ2-1, with TRBD1 matching over 7 bases. This sequence originates from a male donor with ankylosing spondylitis or in good health (not recorded which). The CDR3: CSAPFTGDPYNEQFF. In DNA form, the CDR3 reads TGCAGTGCACCCTTCACAGGGGACCCCTACAATGAGCAGTTCTTC.